Sequencing of this T cell receptor (beta chain) was carried out in a study of T cell responses to AZD1222 COVID-19 vaccine. Overall study findings and caveats: In a largely white British group with more females than males, clonal diversity was possibly underestimated. Among vaccine-associated CD4 TCRs, coverage spanned spike, with dominance at 160-218 and 743-854.

Sequencing used immunoSEQ multiplex PCR; TCRdb keeps in-frame clones, though not all of them. Seen here are more than 85,000 clones, about 91% observed once, and the top ten hold approximately 40%. Per the germline V gene, CDR1 is MNHEY and CDR2 is SMNVEV (reference sequence). This CDR3 has 16 amino acids. V was clipped by 6 bases and J by 1 base, with 16 bases between them. As to this clone: Its antigen is unidentified.

Sequencing used peripheral blood, obtained 28 days after the second AZD1222 dose. V gene TRBV27 combines with J gene TRBJ2-1; D remains ambiguous. This receptor was obtained from an adult who received the AZD1222 COVID-19 vaccine. This CDR3 reads CASSHQFQSSYNEQFF. The CDR3 DNA reads TGTGCCAGCAGCCACCAATTTCAATCATCCTACAATGAGCAGTTCTTC.